Below, 10 T cell receptor beta chains from the same sample are listed, as sequenced in a study of T cell changes during pregnancy in multiple sclerosis. Some clones are missing from TCRdb's copy, which holds only in-frame ones; the method was immunoSEQ multiplex PCR. The table includes about 80,000 clones, about 92% detected once. Sequenced here: peripheral blood, sampled before pregnancy. The source of these receptors is a female donor with multiple sclerosis, enrolled in a pregnancy study.

The rearrangement joins TRBV7-8 to TRBJ2-7, with D perhaps matching TRBD1 (5 bases). Trimming left V 5 bases short and J 6 bases short, with 11 bases between. The CDR3 has 12 amino acids. Germline V CDR1 and CDR2: SGHVS, FQNEAQ. This chain's CDR3 is CASSVDSFEQYF. The CDR3 DNA is TGTGCCAGCAGCGTAGACAGTTTCGAGCAGTACTTC.

The chain has TRBV11-2 and TRBJ2-5, with 11 bases fitting TRBD2. Trimming at V came to 1 base and at J to 5 bases, leaving 6 bases not matched to a gene. The CDR3 extends over 16 amino acids. Germline CDR1 is SGHAT and CDR2 is FQNNGV. Here the CDR3 reads CASSLGVAGGRETQYF. The CDR3 nucleotides are TGTGCCAGCAGCTTAGGAGTAGCGGGGGGGCGGGAGACCCAGTACTTC.

This chain links TRBV6-1 with TRBJ1-5; TRBD1 agrees at 8 bases. The CDR3 totals 11 residues. V lost 11 bases, J lost 10 bases, and 7 bases stayed unmatched. CDR1 is MNHNS and CDR2 is SASEGT in the germline V gene. The CDR3 nucleotides are TGTGCCGCTGGGACAGGTAATCCCCAGCATTTT. It yields the protein CAAGTGNPQHF.

The rearrangement uses TRBV30 and TRBJ2-7; weak D call: TRBD1 (6 bases). V dropped 3 bases and J dropped 2 bases, with 14 bases sitting between them. The CDR3 is made up of 14 amino acids. CDR1 is GTSNPN, CDR2 SVGIG, per germline (reference sequence). CDR3 protein: CAWSPGTPTYEQYF. The CDR3 DNA sequence: TGTGCCTGGAGCCCCGGGACACCTACCTACGAGCAGTACTTC.

The genes are TRBV2 and TRBJ1-4; weak D call: TRBD1 (5 bases). The germline gives CDR1 SNHLY, CDR2 FYNNEI. V dropped 5 bases and J dropped 0 bases, with 10 bases sitting between them. CDR3 length: 15 residues. The CDR3 here is CASSFQGATNEKLFF. The DNA for the CDR3 is TGTGCCAGCAGTTTTCAGGGTGCAACTAATGAAAAACTGTTTTTT. Supplemented by reference TRBV2 and TRBJ1-4, the full variable domain reads EPEVTQTPSHQVTQMGQEVILRCVPISNHLYFYWYRQILGQKVEFLVSFYNNEISEKSEIFDDQFSVERPDGSNFTLKIRSTKLEDSAMYFCASSFQGATNEKLFFGSGTQLSVL.

V gene TRBV6-5 combines with J gene TRBJ1-1, with 8 bases lining up with TRBD1. Looked up from germline, CDR1 is MNHEY and CDR2 is SVGAGI. V lost 4 bases and J lost 0; bases outside the gene matches: 7. CDR3 length: 16 residues. CDR3 DNA: TGTGCCAGCAGTTTCTGGCAGGGGGCCATGAACACTGAAGCTTTCTTT. This codes for CASSFWQGAMNTEAFF.

This sequence joins TRBV18 and TRBJ2-3, with TRBD1 matching 10 bases. V lost 2 bases, J lost 2 bases, and 16 bases stayed unmatched. Per germline, CDR1 KGHSH and CDR2 LQKENI. The CDR3 contains 20 residues. The CDR3 bases are TGTGCCAGCTCACCAGCGCGGGACAGGGGATCCACGGTTTCCACAGATACGCAGTATTTT. It translates to CASSPARDRGSTVSTDTQYF.

The chain links TRBV5-4 to TRBJ2-5, with D unresolved. This CDR3 has 14 amino acids. Germline V gene lookup returns CDR1 SGHNT and CDR2 YYREEE (reference sequence). The ends were cut back, 0 bases at V and 1 base at J, with 7 bases in the middle. CDR3 sequence reads: CASSLAAAQETQYF. The CDR3 nucleotides are TGTGCCAGCAGCTTGGCGGCGGCCCAAGAGACCCAGTACTTC.

V and J are TRBV11-1 and TRBJ1-2; D may be TRBD1 (6 bases). The CDR3 is 13 amino acids. The V end was cut by 5 bases, the J end by 6 bases, with 13 bases between. Germline CDR1 reads SGHAT; CDR2 reads FQDESV (reference sequence). The DNA of the CDR3 is TGTGCCAGCAGCAAAGGACAGACAGATGGCTACACCTTC. This codes for CASSKGQTDGYTF.

The chain is built from TRBV2 and TRBJ2-3, with 8 bases fitting TRBD2. This CDR3 is built from 18 residues. Germline values: CDR1 SNHLY, CDR2 FYNNEI. The junction had 15 bases not matched to a gene; V was cut back by 1 base and J by 6 bases. The CDR3 DNA is TGTGCCAGCAGTGAAGAGACTCGCGGGGGGTTACTTTTGGATACGCAGTATTTT. Translation gives CASSEETRGGLLLDTQYF.